The 3 T cell receptor beta chains given below trace back to one sample, sequenced in a study of blood T cell repertoires in COVID-19. Clones were read by immunoSEQ multiplex PCR, and TCRdb kept only the in-frame ones, dropping some. The top ten hold 0.9% to 1.2% of the sample, which has 300,000 to 450,000 clones, roughly 87% seen once. The sample comprised PBMCs or T cells enriched from blood (not recorded which). Receptors were obtained from a woman aged 25 to 39 who had recovered from COVID-19.

The V call is TRBV13, the J call TRBJ2-2; TRBD1 matches 8 bases. This CDR3 has 16 amino acids. The V segment lost 2 bases and the J segment 2 bases; nucleotides outside the gene matches: 4. The germline gives CDR1 PRHDT, CDR2 FYEKMQ (reference sequence). Here the CDR3 DNA reads TGTGCCAGCAGCTTAAGAGACAGGGGCAACACCGGGGAGCTGTTTTTT. Translated: CASSLRDRGNTGELFF.

The chain recombines TRBV12-3 or TRBV12-4 with TRBJ2-7; 10 bases align to TRBD1. J gave up 3 bases and V 6 bases, and 2 bases lay outside the gene matches. The CDR3 has 13 residues. CDR3 DNA: TGTGCCAGCAGAAGGGACAGGGGCTACGAGCAGTACTTC. Its protein is CASRRDRGYEQYF.

The chain uses TRBV5-1 and TRBJ2-1, with D perhaps matching TRBD2 (6 bases). Germline CDR1 is SGHRS and CDR2 is YFSETQ. The CDR3 consists of 14 residues. Trimming removed 3 bases at V and 4 bases at J, with 11 bases between. CDR3 loop: CASSSGLSYNEQFF. CDR3 DNA: TGCGCCAGCAGCTCGGGACTCTCTTACAATGAGCAGTTCTTC.